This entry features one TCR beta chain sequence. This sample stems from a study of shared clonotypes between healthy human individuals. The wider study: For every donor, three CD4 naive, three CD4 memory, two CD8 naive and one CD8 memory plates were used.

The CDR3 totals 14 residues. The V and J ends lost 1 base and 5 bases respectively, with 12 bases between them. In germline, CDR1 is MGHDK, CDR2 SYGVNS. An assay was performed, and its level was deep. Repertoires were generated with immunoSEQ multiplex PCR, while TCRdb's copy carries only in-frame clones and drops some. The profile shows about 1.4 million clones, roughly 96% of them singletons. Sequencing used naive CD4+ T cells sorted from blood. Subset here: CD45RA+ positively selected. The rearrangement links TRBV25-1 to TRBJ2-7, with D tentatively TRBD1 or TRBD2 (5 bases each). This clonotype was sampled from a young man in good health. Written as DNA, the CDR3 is TGTGCCAGCAGTGAATTAGGGGAGCGCCACGAGCAGTACTTC. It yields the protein CASSELGERHEQYF.